This T cell receptor (beta chain) was recorded in a study of CD8 T cells in Susac syndrome. This clonotype turned up a few times. The authors reverse transcribed roughly 0.5 to 1 ug RNA with random hexamers. TCRdb redid the calling of the immunoSEQ multiplex PCR reads with MiXCR, one entry per CDR3 protein. The sample contains 150,000 to 190,000 distinct CDR3 sequences, roughly 94% of which appear only once. Germline V gene lookup returns CDR1 LNHDA and CDR2 SQIVND (reference sequence). The CDR3 loop spans 14 amino acids. V was clipped by 5 bases and J by 4 bases; unmatched bases: 7. The chain couples TRBV19 to TRBJ2-7; 8 bases fit TRBD1. Sequenced sample: CD8+ T cells from PBMCs. The origin of this receptor is a human donor with multiple sclerosis. CDR3 DNA: TGTGCCAGTAGTGCCGGACAGGGATCATACGAGCAGTACTTC. It yields the protein CASSAGQGSYEQYF.